A selection of T cell receptor beta chains follows, all from one sample in a study of T cells expressing NK-cell markers. TCRdb re-called the 5' RACE reads, yielding one record per CDR3 amino acid sequence without DNA. The sample totals about 440,000 distinct CDR3 sequences; its top ten clones hold 7.3%. Sequencing input: blood T cells: a sorted CD56 or NKG2C T cell subset, CD4+ or CD8+ T cells, or bulk PBMC T cells (not recorded which). These receptors came from a woman between 18 and 70 years old in good health. CDR3s include the opening cysteine and the closing phenylalanine or tryptophan.

j_call v_call cdr3_aa
TRBJ2-5 TRBV27 CASSLGAGGETQYF
TRBJ1-2 TRBV12-3/TRBV12-4 CASRNRGANYGYTF
TRBJ1-5 TRBV6-1 CAISPGTGFPPQHF
TRBJ1-3 TRBV7-2 CASSLGGWDGLYF
TRBJ1-5 TRBV2 CASSEGPKGNQPQHF
TRBJ2-3 TRBV9 CASSVGPSTDTQYF
TRBJ2-5 TRBV27 CASSFTFSQETQYF
TRBJ2-2 TRBV7-3 CASSLTWSSENTGELFF
TRBJ2-7 TRBV23-1 CASSQKIREPTSYEQYF
TRBJ2-5 TRBV19 CASSGGGETQYF
TRBJ1-5 TRBV7-2 CASSLTVQPQHF
TRBJ1-5 TRBV27 CASSPTPDGAQHF
TRBJ1-1 TRBV20-1 CSARGSPTEAFF
TRBJ2-5 TRBV5-5 CASSLGGTKEETQYF
TRBJ2-1 TRBV19 CASTPQNVNNEQFF
TRBJ1-5 TRBV28 CASSINQPQHF
TRBJ2-4 TRBV12-3/TRBV12-4 CASTPQGNAKNIQYF
TRBJ2-7 TRBV19 CASSIISYEQYF
TRBJ1-4 TRBV4-2 CASSPQPGAANEKLFF
TRBJ2-1 TRBV7-9 CASSLVATEQFF
TRBJ2-5 TRBV6-1 CASTPRTGGQETQYF
TRBJ2-3 TRBV5-1 CASSSWTTTADTQYF
TRBJ2-7 TRBV6-2/TRBV6-3 CASRSGGLGVSYEQYF
TRBJ1-6 TRBV7-2 CASSFKQGENSPLHF
TRBJ2-5 TRBV5-1 CASSLALAGEETQYF
TRBJ2-7 TRBV5-1 CASSPSTTSGSYEQYF
TRBJ2-1 TRBV10-3 CAISTGGRLNEQFF
TRBJ2-3 TRBV12-3/TRBV12-4 CASNPGGTDTQYF
TRBJ1-1 TRBV6-6 CASSFSDSEAFF
TRBJ2-5 TRBV7-2 CASGGKGERSETQYF
TRBJ1-6 TRBV7-6 CATSAGGSSPLHF
TRBJ2-3 TRBV12-3/TRBV12-4 CASSLWLGDTQYF
TRBJ1-2 TRBV27 CASSSGDYGYTF
TRBJ2-5 TRBV6-5 CASSYSGSGAYF
TRBJ2-7 TRBV5-1 CASSLAGDPGSYEQYF
TRBJ1-1 TRBV12-3/TRBV12-4 CASSFASGLTEAFF
TRBJ2-2 TRBV12-3/TRBV12-4 CASSLDPTGYTGELFF
TRBJ2-5 TRBV19 CASRFRYQETQYF
TRBJ2-1 TRBV21-1 CASSKSLRRRPYNEQFF
TRBJ1-1 TRBV29-1 CSVRPQGSPEAFF
TRBJ2-7 TRBV30 CAWSALAGWSFYEQYF